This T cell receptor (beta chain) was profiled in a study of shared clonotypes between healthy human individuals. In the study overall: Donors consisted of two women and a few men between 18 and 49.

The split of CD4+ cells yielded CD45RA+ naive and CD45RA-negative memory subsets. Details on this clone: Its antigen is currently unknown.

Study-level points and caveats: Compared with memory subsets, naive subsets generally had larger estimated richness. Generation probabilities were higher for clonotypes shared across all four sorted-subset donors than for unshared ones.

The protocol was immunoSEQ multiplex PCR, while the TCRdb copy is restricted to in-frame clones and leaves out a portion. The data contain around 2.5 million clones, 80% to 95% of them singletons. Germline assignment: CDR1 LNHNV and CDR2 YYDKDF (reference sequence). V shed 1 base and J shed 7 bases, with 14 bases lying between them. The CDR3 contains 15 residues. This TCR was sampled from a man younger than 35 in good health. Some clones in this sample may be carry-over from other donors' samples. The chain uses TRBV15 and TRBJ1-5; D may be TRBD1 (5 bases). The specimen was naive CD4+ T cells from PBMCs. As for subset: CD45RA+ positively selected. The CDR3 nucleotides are TGTGCCACCAGCAGAGGGTTCCAGGGCGGGCAGCCCCAGCATTTT. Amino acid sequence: CATSRGFQGGQPQHF.